Described below is a single T cell receptor (beta chain) sequence and its context. This receptor's antigen is unknown. One base away there is no much larger clone; base qualities are not given. Whole blood was collected in K2EDTA tubes by collaborating institutions according to the institutions' own protocols. Collaborator samples were shipped for TCRbeta analysis as frozen whole blood, isolated PBMCs, or DNA extracted from either sample type. TCRbeta CDR3 regions were amplified from genomic DNA using the immunoSEQ Assay, a bias-controlled multiplex PCR. The source study handled its data this way. Nucleated cell counts per sample were estimated from amplification of reference gene primers within the assay. Sequence reads were collapsed and filtered to measure the absolute abundance of every unique TCRbeta CDR3 rearrangement. For each sample, productive Simpson clonality was calculated as the square root of Simpson's diversity index across productive rearrangements. TCRdb holds this immuneACCESS table with in-frame rearrangements only. Some clones are missing; in checked studies, unresolved V genes explain under half, and the rest has no known cause. V and J calls and clone size follow that table, whereas D and trimming were derived from the DNA. In all, the sample holds a few hundred thousand clones, and 82% of those were seen once. Approximately 3.8% of the sample is held by the ten biggest clonotypes.

This record comes from a study of blood T cell repertoires in COVID-19 (dated by TCRdb to 2020 to 2021). Background for the entire study: Collaborator samples came from the United States, Italy and Spain and covered acute and convalescent phases of COVID-19. Sample metadata almost always included a de-identified subject ID, COVID-19 status, age in years and sex. Deeply sampled blood TCRbeta repertoires from subjects exposed to, actively infected with, or recovered from COVID-19 were included in the dataset. The prospective study material was composed of cDNA or gDNA derived from T cells, B-cell-depleted T cells, or PBMCs. Where available, HLA class I and class II types were taken from metadata supplied by the sample provider and were not determined by assay-based typing. The samples were drawn from two sources: the first 160 participants of the ongoing ImmuneRACE study, and over 950 subjects contributed by 6 global collaborators. The repertoires were released in a freely available public database intended as a resource for research on the immune response to SARS-CoV-2. Points the paper makes about the study in general: The amount of clinical and demographic metadata varied by source and participant and was provided uncurated.

Per the germline V gene, SGHAT is the CDR1 and FQNNGV is the CDR2. From cysteine to phenylalanine, the CDR3 is 13 amino acids long. Only the CDR3 DNA is retained, 39 bases long and in frame from the first base. The V and J ends are trimmed by 5 bases and 6 bases, leaving 11 bases between them. The sequence links TRBV11-2 to TRBJ1-5, with the identity of the D gene unclear. The sequenced sample was peripheral blood. The receptor was derived from a woman at least 80 years old with acute or convalescent COVID-19. The bases read TGTGCCAGCAGCGTCGGAGGTGGTCAGCCCCAGCATTTT. Protein translation: CASSVGGGQPQHF.